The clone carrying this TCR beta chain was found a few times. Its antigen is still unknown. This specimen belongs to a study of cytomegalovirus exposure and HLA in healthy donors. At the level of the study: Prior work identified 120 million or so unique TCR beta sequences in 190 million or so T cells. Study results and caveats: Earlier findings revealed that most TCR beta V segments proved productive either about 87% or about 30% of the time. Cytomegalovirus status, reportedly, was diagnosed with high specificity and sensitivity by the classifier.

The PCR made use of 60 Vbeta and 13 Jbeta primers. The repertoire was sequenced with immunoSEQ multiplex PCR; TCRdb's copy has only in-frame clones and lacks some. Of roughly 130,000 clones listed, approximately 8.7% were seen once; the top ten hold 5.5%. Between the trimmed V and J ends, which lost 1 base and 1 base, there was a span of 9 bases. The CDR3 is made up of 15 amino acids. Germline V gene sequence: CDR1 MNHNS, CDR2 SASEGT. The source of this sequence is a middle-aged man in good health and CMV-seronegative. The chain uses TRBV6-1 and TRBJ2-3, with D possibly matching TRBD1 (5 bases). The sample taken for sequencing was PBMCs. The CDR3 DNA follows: TGTGCCAGCAGTGAAGATATAGGGGGCACAGATACGCAGTATTTT. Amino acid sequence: CASSEDIGGTDTQYF.